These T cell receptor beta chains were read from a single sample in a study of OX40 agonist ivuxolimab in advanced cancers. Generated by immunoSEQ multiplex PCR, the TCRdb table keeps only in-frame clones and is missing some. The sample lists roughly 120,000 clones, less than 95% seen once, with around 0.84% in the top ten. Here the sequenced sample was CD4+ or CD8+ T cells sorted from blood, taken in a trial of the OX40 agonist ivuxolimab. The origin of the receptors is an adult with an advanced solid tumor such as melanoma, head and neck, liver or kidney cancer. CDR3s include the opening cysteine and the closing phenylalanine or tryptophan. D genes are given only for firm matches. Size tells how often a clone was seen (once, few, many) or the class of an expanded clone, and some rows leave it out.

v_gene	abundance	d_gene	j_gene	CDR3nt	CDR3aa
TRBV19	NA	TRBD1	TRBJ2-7	TGTGCCAGTAGTGCCAGGGGACAGGGGATCTCCTACGAGCAGTACTTC	CASSARGQGISYEQYF
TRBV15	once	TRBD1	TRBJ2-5	TGTGCCACCAGCAGAGATCAGGGGGACGACCGGACAGAGACCCAGTACTTC	CATSRDQGDDRTETQYF
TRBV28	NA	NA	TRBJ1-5	TGTGCCAGCAGTGAGAACGGGAGGTTAGTATATCAGCCCCAGCATTTT	CASSENGRLVYQPQHF
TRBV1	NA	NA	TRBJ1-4	TGCACCAGCAGCCAAGATGTTCGGGTTGGGGGCGCAGGTTATGAAAAACTGTTTTTT	CTSSQDVRVGGAGYEKLFF
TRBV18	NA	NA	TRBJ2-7	TGTGCCAGCTCACCACCGGTGGGCTACGAGCAGTACTTC	CASSPPVGYEQYF
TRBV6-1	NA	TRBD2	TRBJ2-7	TGTGCCAGCAGCAGCGGGAGCCCCTGGCCCTACGAGCAGTACTTC	CASSSGSPWPYEQYF
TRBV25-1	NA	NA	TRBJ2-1	TGTGCCAGCAGTGAACTGAATGAGCAGTTCTTC	CASSELNEQFF
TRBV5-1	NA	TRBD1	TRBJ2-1	TGCGCCAGCAGCTTGTCCCTGACAGGGACCGGCAATGAGCAGTTCTTC	CASSLSLTGTGNEQFF
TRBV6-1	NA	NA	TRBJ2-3	TGTGCCAGCAGTGCGATCTTTGCAGATACGCAGTATTTT	CASSAIFADTQYF
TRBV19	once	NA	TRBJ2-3	TGTGCCAGTAGCCCTGGGGGGGGCGATACGCAGTATTTT	CASSPGGGDTQYF
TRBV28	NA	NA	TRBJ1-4	TGTGCCAGCAGTTTGATGGCATTGAATGAAAAACTGTTTTTT	CASSLMALNEKLFF
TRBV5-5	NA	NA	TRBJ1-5	TGTGCCAGCAGCTTAGAACGTGGGGAGTACAGCAATCAGCCCCAGCATTTT	CASSLERGEYSNQPQHF
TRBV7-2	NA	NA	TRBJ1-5	TGTGCCAGCAGCCCCGGGGGGGGACAGCCCCAGCATTTT	CASSPGGGQPQHF
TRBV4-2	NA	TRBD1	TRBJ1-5	TGTGCCAGCAGTCCGAGGGACAGGGGGCCGTCTCAGCCCCAGCATTTT	CASSPRDRGPSQPQHF
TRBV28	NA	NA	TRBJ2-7	TGTGCCAGCAGTTCCCCAAGGTCGTTCTCCTACGAGCAGTACTTC	CASSSPRSFSYEQYF
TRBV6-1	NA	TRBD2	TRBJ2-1	TGTGCCAGCAGAGCCCCGGGACTAGCGGTACATGAGCAGTTCTTC	CASRAPGLAVHEQFF
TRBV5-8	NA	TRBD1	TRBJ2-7	TGTGCCAGCAGCTTGGCCTTGGGGACAGGGACCTACGAGCAGTACTTC	CASSLALGTGTYEQYF
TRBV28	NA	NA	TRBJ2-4	TGTGCCAGCAGCCTCTCCAACAGGTTAGCCAAAAACATTCAGTACTTC	CASSLSNRLAKNIQYF
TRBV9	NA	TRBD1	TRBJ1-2	TGTGCCAGCAGCGAGAACCCAGGGGGCTATGGCTACACCTTC	CASSENPGGYGYTF
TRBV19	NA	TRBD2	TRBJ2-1	TGTGCCAGTAGTCCAGATGGAGCGGGGACGTACAATGAGCAGTTCTTC	CASSPDGAGTYNEQFF
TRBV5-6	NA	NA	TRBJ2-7	TGTGCCAGCAGCGATCCCGGGACTGCGAGCTCCTACGAGCAGTACTTC	CASSDPGTASSYEQYF
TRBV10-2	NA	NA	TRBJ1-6	TGCGCCAGCAGTGAGTCGAACGGTTCACCCCTCCACTTT	CASSESNGSPLHF
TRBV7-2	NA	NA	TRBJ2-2	TGTGCCAGCAGCTTTTCTACAGACACCGGGGAGCTGTTTTTT	CASSFSTDTGELFF
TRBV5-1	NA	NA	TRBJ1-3	TGCGCCAGCAGCTTGGATCTAATTGGAAACACCATATATTTT	CASSLDLIGNTIYF
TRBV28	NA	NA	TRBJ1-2	TGTGCCAGCAGCCCGACATCTAACTATGGCTACACCTTC	CASSPTSNYGYTF
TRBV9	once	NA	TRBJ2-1	TGTGCCAGCAGCGGTTACAATGAGCAGTTCTTC	CASSGYNEQFF
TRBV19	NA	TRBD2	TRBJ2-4	TGTGCCAGTTCGGCGGGGGTCATTCAGTACTTC	CASSAGVIQYF
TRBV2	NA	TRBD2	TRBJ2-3	TGTGCCGGGGCGGGGGTTGGGCCAGATACGCAGTATTTT	CAGAGVGPDTQYF
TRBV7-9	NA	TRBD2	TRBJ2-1	TGTGCCAGCAGCTCTTCCCGGGACTATTTTGACAATGAGCAGTTCTTC	CASSSSRDYFDNEQFF
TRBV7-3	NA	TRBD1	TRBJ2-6	TGTGCCAGCAGCGCCCGACAGGGCTCTGGGGCCAACGTCCTGACTTTC	CASSARQGSGANVLTF
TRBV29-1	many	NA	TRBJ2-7	TGCAGCGTTGAAGATCCAGAGGGCCCCGACGAGCAGTACTTC	CSVEDPEGPDEQYF
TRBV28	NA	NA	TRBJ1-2	TGTGCCAGCATTACCGCTTCTGGCTATGGCTACACCTTC	CASITASGYGYTF